This TCR beta chain emerged from a study of a mutant IDH1 vaccine in newly diagnosed glioma. On the study more broadly: Initiation of the vaccine course occurred 4-6 weeks after radiotherapy alone, or alongside temozolomide cycles. Notes on the study in general: Among all patients, vaccine-induced immune responses occurred in around 94%.

The time point denotes: week 35, safety follow-up. Alongside topical imiquimod, each dose of vaccine comprised 300 ug of mutant IDH1 20-mer peptide. Comments on this clone: Its target is unknown.

Germline assignment: CDR1 SGHTA and CDR2 FQGNSA. The CDR3 spans 14 residues. The V and J ends lost 4 bases and 0 bases, in that order; junction bases with no gene match: 2. Sequencing used immunoSEQ multiplex PCR; TCRdb keeps in-frame clones, though not all of them. Among 43,000 or so clones listed, almost 95% were seen once. The sequenced sample was PBMCs, obtained from a glioma patient whose treatment included an IDH1 peptide vaccine. The rearrangement joins TRBV7-2 to TRBJ2-7; 8 bases agree with TRBD1. The sequence derives from a man aged 50-60 years with glioma. CDR3 sequence reads: CASSYGTGSYEQYF. The CDR3 DNA follows: TGTGCCAGCAGCTACGGGACAGGCTCCTACGAGCAGTACTTC.